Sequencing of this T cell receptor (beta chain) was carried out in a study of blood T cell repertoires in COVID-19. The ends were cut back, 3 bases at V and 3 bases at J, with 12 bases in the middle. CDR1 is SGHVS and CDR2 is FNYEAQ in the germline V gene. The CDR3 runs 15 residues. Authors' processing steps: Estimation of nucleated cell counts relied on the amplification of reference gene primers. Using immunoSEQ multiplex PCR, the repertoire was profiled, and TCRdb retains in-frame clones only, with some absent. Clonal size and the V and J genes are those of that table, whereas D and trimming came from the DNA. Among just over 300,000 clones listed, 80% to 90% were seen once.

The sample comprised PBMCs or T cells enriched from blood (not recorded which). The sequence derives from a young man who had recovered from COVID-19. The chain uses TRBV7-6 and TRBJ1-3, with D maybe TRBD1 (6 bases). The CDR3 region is CASSLGAGFGNTIYF. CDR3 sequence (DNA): TGTGCCAGCAGCTTGGGGGCAGGTTTTGGAAACACCATATATTTT.